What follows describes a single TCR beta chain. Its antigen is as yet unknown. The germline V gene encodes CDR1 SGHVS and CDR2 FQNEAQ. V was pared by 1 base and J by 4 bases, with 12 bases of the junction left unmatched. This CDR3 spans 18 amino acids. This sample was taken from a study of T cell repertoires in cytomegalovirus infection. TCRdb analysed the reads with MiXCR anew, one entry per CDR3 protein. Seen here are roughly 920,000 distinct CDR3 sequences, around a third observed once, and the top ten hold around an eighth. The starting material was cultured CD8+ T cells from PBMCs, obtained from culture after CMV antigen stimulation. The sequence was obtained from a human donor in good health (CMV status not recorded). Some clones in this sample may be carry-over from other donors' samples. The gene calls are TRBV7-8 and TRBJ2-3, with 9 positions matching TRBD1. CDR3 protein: CASSLGWGQGVYADTQYF. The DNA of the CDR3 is TGTGCCAGCAGCTTAGGATGGGGACAGGGAGTATACGCAGATACGCAGTATTTT.